These 32 T cell receptor beta chains share one sample of origin, sequenced in a study of blood T cell repertoires in COVID-19. TCRdb's copy holds only in-frame clones and misses some; the assay was immunoSEQ multiplex PCR. The sample yields a few hundred thousand clones, roughly 87% seen once. Sequenced sample: PBMCs or T cells enriched from blood (not recorded which). Source of these receptors: a woman under 30 who had recovered from COVID-19.

The chain uses TRBV5-4 and TRBJ2-2, with a possible D match to TRBD2 (7 bases). The germline CDR1 and CDR2 sequences are SGHNT and YYREEE (reference sequence). V was pared by 3 bases and J by 4 bases, with 13 bases between. The CDR3 is 15 residues long. CDR3 DNA: TGTGCCAGCAGCTGGGAGGGGGGTGGCACCGGGGAGCTGTTTTTT. Its translation is CASSWEGGGTGELFF.

This chain joins TRBV27 and TRBJ1-2, with D maybe TRBD1 (5 bases). Germline assignment: CDR1 MNHEY and CDR2 SMNVEV (reference sequence). This CDR3 region has 12 residues. V lost 2 bases and J 4 bases, leaving 5 bases between the germline ends. CDR3 amino acids: CASSLQGYGYTF. The CDR3 DNA sequence: TGTGCCAGCAGTTTACAGGGCTATGGCTACACCTTC.

V gene TRBV5-6 combines with J gene TRBJ1-5; D gene ambiguous. The CDR3 length is 14 residues. CDR1 is SGHDT and CDR2 is YYEEEE in the germline V gene. V was pared by 4 bases and J by 10 bases, with 18 bases between. Here the CDR3 reads CASSQTATFSPQHF. The CDR3 nucleotides read TGTGCCAGCAGCCAGACTGCTACCTTCAGCCCCCAGCATTTT.

V is TRBV19 and J is TRBJ2-3; TRBD2 aligns across 12 bases. The CDR3 consists of 19 residues. Germline V gene sequence: CDR1 LNHDA, CDR2 SQIVND (reference sequence). V trimming: 8 bases; J trimming: 1 base; junction bases outside the gene matches: 16. The CDR3 spells CASQPPGLAGGLGTDTQYF. As DNA, the CDR3 is TGTGCCAGTCAACCCCCGGGTCTAGCGGGAGGGCTCGGCACAGATACGCAGTATTTT.

The chain has TRBV5-6 and TRBJ1-2; possibly TRBD1 for D (6 bases). Trimming took off 4 bases at V and 3 bases at J, with 10 bases between the two ends. Germline CDR1 reads SGHDT; CDR2 reads YYEEEE. The CDR3 has 13 amino acids. The CDR3 loop reads CASSTTGYYGYTF. The DNA of the CDR3 is TGTGCCAGCAGCACTACAGGGTACTATGGCTACACCTTC. The variable domain in full, with the rest retrieved from reference TRBV5-6 and TRBJ1-2, is DAGVTQSPTHLIKTRGQQVTLRCSPKSGHDTVSWYQQALGQGPQFIFQYYEEEERQRGNFPDRFSGHQFPNYSSELNVNALLLGDSALYLCASSTTGYYGYTFGSGTRLTVV.

The gene calls are TRBV27 and TRBJ2-1; 10 bases map to TRBD1. V gave up 8 bases and J gave up 4 bases; unmatched junction bases: 11. The CDR3 spans 16 residues. Germline V gene sequence: CDR1 MNHEY, CDR2 SMNVEV (reference sequence). This CDR3 reads CASGINLGQGYNEQFF. CDR3 nucleotide sequence: TGTGCCAGCGGAATAAATCTGGGACAGGGGTACAATGAGCAGTTCTTC.

This clone showed up just once. The V call is TRBV7-8, the J call TRBJ1-6; TRBD1 might be the D (5 bases). CDR1 is SGHVS and CDR2 is FQNEAQ in the germline V gene. V gave up 5 bases and J gave up 13 bases, with 18 bases separating them. The CDR3 has 14 amino acids. The CDR3: CASSQPREGVPLHF. DNA for the CDR3: TGTGCCAGCAGCCAACCCAGGGAGGGAGTCCCCCTCCACTTT.

V and J are TRBV6-2 or TRBV6-3 and TRBJ2-1, with TRBD2 matching 15 bases. CDR3 size: 13 residues. V lost 6 bases to trimming and J lost 13 bases; unmatched junction nucleotides: 4. Germline CDR1 and CDR2: MNHEY and SVGEGT. The CDR3 is CASSWTSGGAQFF. The CDR3, as DNA: TGTGCCAGCAGCTGGACTAGCGGGGGGGCCCAGTTCTTC.

This rearrangement joins TRBV27 to TRBJ1-6, with D unresolved. Germline loops: CDR1 MNHEY, CDR2 SMNVEV (reference sequence). This CDR3 comprises 15 residues. The V end lost 2 bases, the J end lost 0 bases, and 5 bases lay between the germline ends. CDR3 bases: TGTGCCAGCAGTTTAATCCTCTCCTATAATTCACCCCTCCACTTT. It yields the protein CASSLILSYNSPLHF.

The chain is built from TRBV7-9 and TRBJ2-1; the match to TRBD2 covers 7 bases. The CDR3 sequence is 15 residues long. CDR1 and CDR2 (germline): SEHNR, FQNEAQ (reference sequence). Losses at the gene ends were 5 bases for V and 6 bases for J; bases not matched to a gene: 10. The CDR3 DNA sequence: TGTGCCAGCAGCCTCTCTAGCGGCCTGCTCAATGAGCAGTTCTTC. Protein product: CASSLSSGLLNEQFF.

The chain uses TRBV28 and TRBJ1-1; maybe TRBD1 (6 bases). V gave up 5 bases and J gave up 4 bases, with 11 bases separating them. From germline, CDR1 is MDHEN and CDR2 SYDVKM. The CDR3 length is 13 residues. As DNA, the CDR3 is TGTGCCAGCAGTAGGGCGGGGGCCACTGAAGCTTTCTTT. This sequence encodes CASSRAGATEAFF.

The gene calls are TRBV18 and TRBJ2-3; the D gene is possibly TRBD2 (7 bases). This CDR3 is built from 17 residues. V lost 2 bases, J lost 2 bases, and 17 bases lay in between. Per germline, CDR1 KGHSH and CDR2 LQKENI. The chain's CDR3 is CASSPEGGLPNTDTQYF. Here the CDR3 DNA reads TGTGCCAGCTCACCAGAGGGGGGGCTTCCCAACACAGATACGCAGTATTTT.

This chain links TRBV30 with TRBJ1-5, with D tentatively TRBD1 (6 bases). The CDR3 is 14 residues long. Germline CDR1 reads GTSNPN; CDR2 reads SVGIG (reference sequence). The ends were cut back, 0 bases at V and 9 bases at J, with 15 bases in the middle. The DNA for the CDR3 is TGTGCCTGGAGTGTTCCCGGACAGTATCGGCCCCAGCATTTT. Translated, it gives CAWSVPGQYRPQHF.

This clone was picked up a small number of times. The rearrangement links TRBV11-3 to TRBJ2-2; a weak D match, TRBD1 (6 bases). CDR3 length: 14 amino acids. Germline values: CDR1 SGHNT, CDR2 YENEEA. V was clipped by 6 bases and J by 6 bases, with 14 bases between them. In nucleotides, the CDR3 is TGTGCCAGCAGTACTACAGGGCTCGCCGGGGAGCTGTTTTTT. This sequence encodes CASSTTGLAGELFF.

The J gene is TRBJ2-3, the V gene TRBV5-6; maybe TRBD1 (6 bases). Trimming removed 0 bases from V and 0 bases from J, with 11 bases in between. This CDR3 spans 16 amino acids. Germline loops: CDR1 SGHDT, CDR2 YYEEEE. In nucleotides, the CDR3 is TGTGCCAGCAGCTTGGCAGGGGACGCTAGCACAGATACGCAGTATTTT. This codes for CASSLAGDASTDTQYF.

The chain couples TRBV19 to TRBJ2-1; 8 bases match TRBD2. Germline V lookup: CDR1 LNHDA, CDR2 SQIVND (reference sequence). The CDR3 contains 15 residues. V shed 8 bases and J 0 bases; nucleotides not matched to a gene: 6. In nucleotides, the CDR3 is TGTGCCAGTGGTGTAGCGGGAAGCTCCTACAATGAGCAGTTCTTC. Its protein is CASGVAGSSYNEQFF.

This clone was detected only a few times. The chain links TRBV12-3 or TRBV12-4 to TRBJ1-2, with 7 bases fitting TRBD1. This CDR3 contains 12 residues. J lost 4 bases, V lost 6 bases, and 2 bases had no gene match. DNA of the CDR3: TGTGCCAGCAGGGGGACAGTCTATGGCTACACCTTC. Translating gives CASRGTVYGYTF.

The rearrangement links TRBV7-3 to TRBJ2-1; 8 bases fit TRBD2. This CDR3 is 16 amino acids long. The J segment lost 0 bases and the V segment lost 5 bases, leaving 6 bases of the junction unmatched. The V gene's germline CDR1 is SGHTA and CDR2 FQGTGA. The chain's CDR3 is CASSVRAGASYNEQFF. CDR3 nucleotide sequence: TGTGCCAGCAGCGTACGAGCGGGAGCCTCCTACAATGAGCAGTTCTTC.

A single count supports this clone. This chain links TRBV29-1 with TRBJ1-1; maybe TRBD1 (5 bases). CDR3 length: 15 amino acids. CDR1 is SQVTM and CDR2 is ANQGSEA in the germline V gene. V was trimmed by 4 bases and J by 4 bases, leaving 19 bases between them. DNA of the CDR3: TGCAGCGTTGGGAAGATGGTTGACGGGGGCACTGAAGCTTTCTTT. It codes for CSVGKMVDGGTEAFF.

The chain joins TRBV3-1 (or the pseudogene TRBV3-2) to TRBJ2-1, with TRBD2 identical over 13 bases. The CDR3 contains 15 residues. The V and J ends lost 4 bases and 8 bases, in that order; junction bases with no gene match: 5. Per the germline V gene, CDR1 is LGHDT and CDR2 is YNNKEL (reference sequence). CDR3 DNA sequence: TGTGCCAGCAGCCCTGGACTAGCGGGAGCCCATGAGCAGTTCTTC. Its translation is CASSPGLAGAHEQFF.

The gene calls are TRBV19 and TRBJ1-4; TRBD1 is a possible D gene (5 bases). Germline values: CDR1 LNHDA, CDR2 SQIVND (reference sequence). Between the trimmed V and J ends, which lost 10 bases and 3 bases, there was a span of 12 bases. The CDR3 is 13 amino acids. In DNA, the CDR3 is TGTGCCACAAGGGCGGGGGCTAATGAAAAACTGTTTTTT. It specifies CATRAGANEKLFF.

CDR3 sequence (DNA): TGTGCCTGGTCCATGACAACCTCTGGAAACACCATATATTTT. The encoded protein is CAWSMTTSGNTIYF. The J gene is TRBJ1-3, the V gene TRBV30; D remains ambiguous. Germline CDR1 is GTSNPN and CDR2 is SVGIG (reference sequence). This CDR3 has 14 residues. The V gene lost 5 bases and the J gene lost 0 bases, with 11 bases spanning the gap.

This CDR3 is CASNPGPGRYGYTF. DNA for the CDR3: TGTGCCAGCAACCCCGGGCCAGGGCGGTATGGCTACACCTTC. The chain combines TRBV5-8 with TRBJ1-2, with TRBD1 as a possible D gene (5 bases). This CDR3 region has 14 residues. Germline V lookup: CDR1 SGHTS, CDR2 YDEGEE. Trimming cost V 6 bases and J 5 bases, with 17 bases left between them.

The count of this clone is one. J is TRBJ2-1 and V is TRBV18, with 8 bases aligning to TRBD1. This CDR3 is 16 amino acids long. Per germline, CDR1 KGHSH and CDR2 LQKENI. V lost 0 bases to trimming and J lost 7 bases; unmatched junction nucleotides: 8. CDR3 nucleotides: TGTGCCAGCTCACCACCAATTAGTCAGGGGGCGAATGAGCAGTTCTTC. Its protein is CASSPPISQGANEQFF.

The chain is built from TRBV10-3 and TRBJ2-1; D ambiguous. Per the germline V gene, CDR1 is ENHRY and CDR2 is SYGVKD. The CDR3 spans 14 residues. V was cut by 3 bases and J by 3 bases, with 9 bases left in between. This CDR3 reads CAISETVDYNEQFF. As DNA, the CDR3 is TGTGCCATCAGTGAAACGGTCGACTACAATGAGCAGTTCTTC.

The J gene is TRBJ1-1, the V gene TRBV19; 10 bases are shared with TRBD1. After removal of 4 bases from V and 3 bases from J, the junction contained 8 bases not matched to a gene. The CDR3 sequence is 16 residues long. Germline V gene data show CDR1 as LNHDA and CDR2 as SQIVND (reference sequence). This chain's CDR3 is CASSSPRDRGHTEAFF. CDR3 DNA: TGTGCCAGTAGTAGCCCTCGAGACAGGGGGCACACTGAAGCTTTCTTT.

This clone turned up a few times. V is TRBV27 and J is TRBJ1-1, with D tentatively TRBD1 (5 bases). V was clipped by 3 bases and J by 2 bases, with 13 bases between them. Germline V gene sequence: CDR1 MNHEY, CDR2 SMNVEV (reference sequence). This CDR3 is built from 15 residues. CDR3 protein: CASSLRGHPNTEAFF. CDR3 in DNA: TGTGCCAGCAGTTTGCGCGGACACCCCAACACTGAAGCTTTCTTT.

The V gene is TRBV11-3, the J gene TRBJ1-3, with 11 positions matching TRBD1. Unmatched junction bases numbered 8, after V lost 4 bases and J lost 0 bases. The V gene's germline CDR1 is SGHNT and CDR2 YENEEA. This CDR3 region has 18 residues. Written as DNA, the CDR3 is TGTGCCAGCAGCTCCGGGACAGGGGGACCTTACTCTGGAAACACCATATATTTT. This codes for CASSSGTGGPYSGNTIYF.

The V and J genes are TRBV10-2 and TRBJ2-5, with TRBD2 identical over 10 bases. CDR1 is WSHSY and CDR2 is SAAADI in the germline V gene. V gave up 6 bases and J gave up 1 base; unmatched junction bases: 5. This CDR3 is 15 amino acids long. The CDR3 region is CASSFSGGPQETQYF. CDR3 sequence (DNA): TGCGCCAGCAGCTTTAGCGGGGGGCCCCAAGAGACCCAGTACTTC.

The chain joins TRBV20-1 to TRBJ2-1; 7 bases are a match to TRBD2. Germline V lookup: CDR1 DFQATT, CDR2 SNEGSKA (reference sequence). The CDR3 is 14 amino acids. J lost 3 bases, V lost 3 bases, and 5 bases had no gene match. DNA of the CDR3: TGCAGTGCTAGTTCGTCTAGCGGCTACAATGAGCAGTTCTTC. Its protein is CSASSSSGYNEQFF.

The V and J genes are TRBV2 and TRBJ1-1; possibly TRBD1 for D (6 bases). V was clipped by 8 bases and J by 4 bases, with 14 bases between them. Germline V gene sequence: CDR1 SNHLY, CDR2 FYNNEI. The CDR3 loop spans 13 amino acids. The CDR3 reads CASGTGGATEAFF. CDR3 sequence (DNA): TGTGCCAGCGGAACCGGGGGGGCCACTGAAGCTTTCTTT.

The rearrangement links TRBV6-2 or TRBV6-3 to TRBJ2-1; tentative D call: TRBD1 (5 bases). V was clipped by 5 bases and J by 8 bases, with 16 bases between them. The CDR3 loop spans 14 amino acids. Germline V lookup: CDR1 MNHEY, CDR2 SVGEGT. CDR3 protein: CASSQRGRSHEQFF. The CDR3 DNA reads as TGTGCCAGCAGTCAAAGGGGCAGGTCCCATGAGCAGTTCTTC.